This T cell receptor (beta chain) appears in the sequencing data of a study of shared clonotypes between healthy human individuals. Germline CDR1 reads MRHNA; CDR2 reads SNTAGT. The CDR3 runs 13 residues. V was cut by 5 bases and J by 4 bases, with 9 bases left in between. Profiled with immunoSEQ multiplex PCR; TCRdb holds only in-frame clones, not every one. The sample has 2 million to 2.5 million clones, approximately 93% seen once. This chain links TRBV6-4 with TRBJ1-5; D is uncertain. The sample comprised naive CD4+ T cells from PBMCs. Indicated subset: CD45RA+ positively selected. This clonotype was obtained from a man aged 18 to 29 in good health. Some clones in this sample may be carry-over from other donors' samples. The DNA of the CDR3 is TGTGCCAGCAGTCAGGTGGAGAATCAGCCCCAGCATTTT. It is translated as CASSQVENQPQHF.